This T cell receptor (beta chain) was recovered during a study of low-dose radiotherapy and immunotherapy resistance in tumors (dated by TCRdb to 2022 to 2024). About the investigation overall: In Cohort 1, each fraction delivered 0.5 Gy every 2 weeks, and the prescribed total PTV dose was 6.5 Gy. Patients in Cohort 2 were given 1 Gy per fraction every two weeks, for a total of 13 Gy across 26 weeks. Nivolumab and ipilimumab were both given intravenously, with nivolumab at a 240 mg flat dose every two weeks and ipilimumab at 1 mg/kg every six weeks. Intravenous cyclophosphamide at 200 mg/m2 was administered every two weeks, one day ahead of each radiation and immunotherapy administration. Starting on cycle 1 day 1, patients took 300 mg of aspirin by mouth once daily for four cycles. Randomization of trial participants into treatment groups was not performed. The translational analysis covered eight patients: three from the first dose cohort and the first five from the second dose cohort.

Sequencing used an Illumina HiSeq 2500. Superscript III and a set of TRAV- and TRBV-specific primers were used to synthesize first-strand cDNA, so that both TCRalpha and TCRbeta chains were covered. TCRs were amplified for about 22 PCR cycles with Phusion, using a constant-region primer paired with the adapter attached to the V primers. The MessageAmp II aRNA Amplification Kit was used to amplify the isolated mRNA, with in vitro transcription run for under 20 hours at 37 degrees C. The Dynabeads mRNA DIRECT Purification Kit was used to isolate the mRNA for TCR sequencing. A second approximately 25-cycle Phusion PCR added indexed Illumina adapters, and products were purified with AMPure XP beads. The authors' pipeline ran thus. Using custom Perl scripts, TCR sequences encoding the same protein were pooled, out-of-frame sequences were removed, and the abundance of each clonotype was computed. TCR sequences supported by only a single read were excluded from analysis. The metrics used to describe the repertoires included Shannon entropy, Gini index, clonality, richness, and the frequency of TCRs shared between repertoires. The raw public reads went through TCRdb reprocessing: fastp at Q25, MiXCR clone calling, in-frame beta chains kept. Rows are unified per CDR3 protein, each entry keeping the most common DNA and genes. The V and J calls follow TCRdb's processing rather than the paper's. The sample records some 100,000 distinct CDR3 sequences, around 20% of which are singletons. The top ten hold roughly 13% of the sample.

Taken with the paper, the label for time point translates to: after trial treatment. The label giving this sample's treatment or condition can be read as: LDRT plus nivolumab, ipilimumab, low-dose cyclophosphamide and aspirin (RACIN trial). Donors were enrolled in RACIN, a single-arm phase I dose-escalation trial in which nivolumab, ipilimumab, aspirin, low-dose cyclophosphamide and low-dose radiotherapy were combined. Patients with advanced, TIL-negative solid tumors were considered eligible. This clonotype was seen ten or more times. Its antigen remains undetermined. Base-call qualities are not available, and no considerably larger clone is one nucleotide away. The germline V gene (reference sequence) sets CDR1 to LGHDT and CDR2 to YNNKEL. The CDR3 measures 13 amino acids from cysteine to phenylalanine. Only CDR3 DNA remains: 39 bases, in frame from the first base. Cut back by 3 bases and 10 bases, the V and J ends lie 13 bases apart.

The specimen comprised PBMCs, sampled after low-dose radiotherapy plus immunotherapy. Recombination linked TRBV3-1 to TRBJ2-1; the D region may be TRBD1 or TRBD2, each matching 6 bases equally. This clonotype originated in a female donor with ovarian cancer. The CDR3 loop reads CASSQLGAGEQFF. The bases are TGTGCCAGCAGCCAGTTGGGGGCGGGGGAGCAGTTCTTC.